The 9 T cell receptor beta chains below come from one sample, sequenced in a study of T cell repertoires in cytomegalovirus infection. Via MiXCR, TCRdb re-called the reads, giving one row per CDR3 protein. The sample includes hundreds of thousands of distinct CDR3 sequences, 31% seen only once; the top ten take roughly 13%. Sequenced input: PBMCs. These receptor sequences come from a human donor in good health (CMV status not recorded). Some clones in this sample may be carry-over from other donors' samples.

This sequence joins TRBV2 and TRBJ1-4; 7 bases align to TRBD1. After removal of 0 bases from V and 7 bases from J, the junction contained 8 bases not matched to a gene. Germline V lookup: CDR1 SNHLY, CDR2 FYNNEI. The CDR3 sequence is 16 residues long. Here the CDR3 DNA reads TGTGCCAGCAGTGAAGCTCAGATGGGACAGCTTGAAAAACTGTTTTTT. Its translation: CASSEAQMGQLEKLFF.

This chain connects TRBV20-1 to TRBJ2-3; 9 nucleotides line up with TRBD1. Germline V gene sequence: CDR1 DFQATT, CDR2 SNEGSKA (reference sequence). CDR3 length equals 16 residues. V shed 1 base and J 4 bases; nucleotides not matched to a gene: 9. As DNA, the CDR3 is TGCAGTGCTAGAGGTTACCGGGACAGGGTGTCAGATACGCAGTATTTT. It codes for CSARGYRDRVSDTQYF.

The chain combines TRBV20-1 with TRBJ2-1, with 7 bases matching TRBD1. The CDR3 consists of 15 residues. V was clipped by 5 bases and J by 7 bases; unmatched bases: 14. The germline V gene encodes CDR1 DFQATT and CDR2 SNEGSKA (reference sequence). This CDR3 reads CSASIDRVRWNEQFF. The CDR3 nucleotides read TGCAGTGCTTCCATCGACAGGGTACGTTGGAATGAGCAGTTCTTC.

The V and J genes are TRBV28 and TRBJ1-2; D call uncertain. The CDR3 has 14 residues. CDR1 and CDR2 (germline): MDHEN, SYDVKM. V was cut by 6 bases and J by 3 bases, with 14 bases left in between. The CDR3 spells CASRSPAVDYGYTF. CDR3 coding DNA: TGTGCCAGCAGGAGTCCTGCGGTAGACTATGGCTACACCTTC.

The V and J genes are TRBV28 and TRBJ1-1; no clear D. The CDR3 is made up of 14 amino acids. Trimming removed 6 bases at V and 1 base at J, with 12 bases between. Germline CDR1 is MDHEN and CDR2 is SYDVKM. CDR3 in DNA: TGTGCCAGCAGCCTTTCCGGGCCGAACACTGAAGCTTTCTTT. It translates to CASSLSGPNTEAFF.

This clonotype was observed a handful of times. This chain connects TRBV20-1 to TRBJ1-1; no clear D gene. In germline, CDR1 is DFQATT, CDR2 SNEGSKA (reference sequence). Trimming removed 3 bases at V and 0 bases at J, with 11 bases between. The CDR3 is 14 residues long. Here the CDR3 reads CSASGQTMNTEAFF. The CDR3 nucleotides read TGCAGTGCTAGTGGTCAGACAATGAACACTGAAGCTTTCTTT.

This chain uses TRBV20-1 with TRBJ2-7; 10 bases are a match to TRBD2. CDR3 length: 15 residues. J was trimmed by 2 bases and V by 5 bases; bases with no gene match: 9. Germline V gene sequence: CDR1 DFQATT, CDR2 SNEGSKA (reference sequence). CDR3 nucleotide sequence: TGCAGTGCTTTATCCGGGCTAGCGGGGGCCTACGAGCAGTACTTC. It specifies CSALSGLAGAYEQYF.

This clonotype was counted a few times. DNA of the CDR3: TGTGCCAGCACCTCTCAGAAGACAGTTAATCAGCCCCAGCATTTT. Translating it yields CASTSQKTVNQPQHF. V and J are TRBV2 and TRBJ1-5, with D possibly being TRBD1 (5 bases). This CDR3 region has 15 residues. Germline CDR1 reads SNHLY; CDR2 reads FYNNEI. The ends were cut back, 7 bases at V and 4 bases at J, with 17 bases in the middle.

This clonotype occurred a few times. The genes are TRBV19 and TRBJ2-3, with TRBD1 identical over 8 bases. J lost 1 base, V lost 3 bases, and 3 bases had no gene match. The CDR3 is 15 amino acids. Germline V gene sequence: CDR1 LNHDA, CDR2 SQIVND (reference sequence). CDR3 protein: CASSILQGGTDTQYF. The DNA for the CDR3 is TGTGCCAGTAGTATTCTACAGGGGGGCACAGATACGCAGTATTTT.